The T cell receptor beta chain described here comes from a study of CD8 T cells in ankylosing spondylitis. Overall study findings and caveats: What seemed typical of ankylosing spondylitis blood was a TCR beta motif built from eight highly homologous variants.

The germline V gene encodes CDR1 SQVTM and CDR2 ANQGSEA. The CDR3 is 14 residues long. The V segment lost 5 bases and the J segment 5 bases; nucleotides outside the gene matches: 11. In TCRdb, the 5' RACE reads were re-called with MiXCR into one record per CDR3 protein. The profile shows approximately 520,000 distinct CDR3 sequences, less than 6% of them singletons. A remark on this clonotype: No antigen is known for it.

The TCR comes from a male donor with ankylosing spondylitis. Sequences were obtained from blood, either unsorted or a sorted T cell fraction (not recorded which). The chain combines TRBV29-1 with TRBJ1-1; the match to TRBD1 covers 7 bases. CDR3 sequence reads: CSVSRDRVRTEAFF. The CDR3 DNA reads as TGCAGCGTTTCAAGAGACAGGGTAAGAACTGAAGCTTTCTTT. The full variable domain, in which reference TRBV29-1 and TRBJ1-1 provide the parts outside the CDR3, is SAVISQKPSRDICQRGTSLTIQCQVDSQVTMMFWYRQQPGQSLTLIATANQGSEATYESGFVIDKFPISRPNLTFSTLTVSNMSPEDSSIYLCSVSRDRVRTEAFFGQGTRLTVV.